This T cell receptor beta chain was found in a study of blood T cell repertoires in COVID-19. Looking at the study overall: The United States, Italy and Spain provided the acute and convalescent COVID-19 samples.

The CDR3 has 15 residues. Losses at the gene ends were 7 bases for V and 4 bases for J; bases not matched to a gene: 8. The germline V gene has CDR1 MNHEY and CDR2 SVGAGI. TCRdb's table, derived via immunoSEQ multiplex PCR, lists solely in-frame clones and lacks some. The repertoire holds about 80,000 clones, with 82% as singletons. J is TRBJ1-3 and V is TRBV6-5; the match to TRBD1 covers 9 bases. Sequencing was performed on peripheral blood. The receptor's source is a woman between 65 and 79 years old with acute or convalescent COVID-19. The CDR3 loop reads CASTLTGGTGNTIYF. In DNA form, the CDR3 reads TGTGCCAGCACCCTGACAGGGGGTACCGGAAACACCATATATTTT.